Following are 8 T cell receptor beta chains from one sample sequenced in a study of T cells in Graves' hyperthyroidism and ophthalmopathy. Amplified TCR beta CDR3 regions derived from RNA transcripts. The TCR CDR3 first-round RT-PCR relied on the HTBI primer set. Using its own MiXCR run on the multiplex PCR reads, TCRdb lists one record per CDR3 protein. The data contain approximately 360,000 distinct CDR3 sequences, roughly 25% of them seen just once; the ten biggest clones take up 73%. Material for sequencing was blood. The receptors were gathered from a man aged 45 to 65 with Graves' hyperthyroidism.

This clonotype was seen more than once but under ten times. The V gene is TRBV6-1, the J gene TRBJ1-1; tentative D call: TRBD1 (6 bases). V was clipped by 4 bases and J by 0 bases, with 12 bases between them. The CDR3 sequence is 15 residues long. The germline CDR1 and CDR2 sequences are MNHNS and SASEGT. CDR3 residues: CASSVNRDLNTEAFF. In DNA form, the CDR3 reads TGTGCCAGCAGTGTAAACAGGGATCTGAACACTGAAGCTTTCTTT.

This clonotype was observed at least ten times. This rearrangement joins TRBV28 to TRBJ2-1; D gene ambiguous. The germline V gene has CDR1 MDHEN and CDR2 SYDVKM. The CDR3 length is 14 residues. Trimming shortened V by 2 bases and J by 9 bases, and 14 bases separated the two germline ends. In nucleotides, the CDR3 is TGTGCCAGCAGTTTACACCCTATGACGGGTGAGCAGTTCTTC. Protein product: CASSLHPMTGEQFF.

The chain combines TRBV24-1 with TRBJ2-1; the match to TRBD2 covers 11 bases. Trimming cost V 4 bases and J 9 bases; bases outside gene matches: 10. Germline loops: CDR1 KGHDR, CDR2 SFDVKD. This CDR3 is 16 amino acids long. The CDR3 sequence: CATSDLTSGTQFEQFF. CDR3 nucleotides: TGTGCCACCAGTGACCTGACTAGCGGGACCCAATTTGAGCAGTTCTTC.

There are a few counts of this clonotype. The gene calls are TRBV24-1 and TRBJ2-3; the D is unclear. Germline V lookup: CDR1 KGHDR, CDR2 SFDVKD. The CDR3 spans 14 residues. The V and J ends lost 3 bases and 4 bases respectively, with 10 bases between them. CDR3: CATSDLSESDTQYF. The CDR3 DNA is TGTGCCACCAGTGATCTTTCAGAATCAGATACGCAGTATTTT.

There are many counts of this clonotype. The chain joins TRBV27 to TRBJ2-1; unclear D gene. The CDR3 is 16 amino acids. CDR1 and CDR2 from the germline V gene are MNHEY and SMNVEV (reference sequence). Trimming left V 1 base short and J 3 bases short, with 13 bases between. CDR3 region: CASSLLGLNNYNEQFF. As DNA, the CDR3 is TGTGCCAGCAGTTTATTGGGGTTAAACAACTACAATGAGCAGTTCTTC.

This clonotype was counted a few times. V usage is TRBV12-3 or TRBV12-4 and J usage is TRBJ2-5; D remains ambiguous. V lost 8 bases and J lost 7, with 26 bases in between. This CDR3 is built from 16 residues. CDR3 in amino acids: CASLLQLGSTLGTQYF. The CDR3 DNA is TGTGCCAGCCTTCTTCAGTTGGGCTCTACGCTAGGGACCCAGTACTTC.

This clonotype was seen at least ten times. The chain joins TRBV20-1 to TRBJ2-7, with 11 positions matching TRBD2. The germline V gene encodes CDR1 DFQATT and CDR2 SNEGSKA (reference sequence). V was pared by 3 bases and J by 3 bases, with 7 bases of the junction left unmatched. The CDR3 spans 15 residues. CDR3 DNA: TGCAGTGCTAGGCCTAGCGGGAGGCCCATCTACGAGCAGTACTTC. The encoded protein is CSARPSGRPIYEQYF.

The table lists this clonotype with many counts. The V and J genes are TRBV7-3 and TRBJ2-1, with TRBD1 as a possible D gene (5 bases). Between the trimmed V and J ends, which lost 5 bases and 6 bases, there was a span of 11 bases. Germline lookup yields CDR1 SGHTA and CDR2 FQGTGA. The CDR3 is 13 residues long. The CDR3 loop reads CASSTTVFNEQFF. CDR3 sequence (DNA): TGTGCCAGCAGCACGACAGTCTTCAATGAGCAGTTCTTC.